This TCR beta chain was sequenced for a study of blood T cell repertoires in COVID-19. This CDR3 region has 16 residues. Germline V lookup: CDR1 SGHTA, CDR2 FQGTGA. V was clipped by 1 base and J by 5 bases, with 17 bases between them. In the original processing: Amplification with reference gene primers provided the estimates of nucleated cell counts. This table comes from immunoSEQ multiplex PCR, and its TCRdb copy is limited to in-frame clones, with some not included. V, J and clone size derive from that table, while D and trimming were established from the DNA sequence. This table holds just over 250,000 clones, about 85% found once.

This receptor was identified in a man in his sixties who had recovered from COVID-19. Sequencing used peripheral blood. The rearrangement links TRBV7-3 to TRBJ2-5; the D gene is possibly TRBD2 (7 bases). The CDR3 loop is CASSLIVGGPLETQYF. DNA of the CDR3: TGTGCCAGCAGCTTAATTGTGGGGGGGCCGTTGGAGACCCAGTACTTC.